This TCR beta chain was recorded in a study of blood T cell repertoires in COVID-19. Study context: Samples came from the United States, Italy and Spain, spanning acute and convalescent COVID-19. Sample material is recorded as cDNA or gDNA derived from T cells, B-cell-depleted T cells, or PBMCs.

From germline, CDR1 is LGHNA and CDR2 YNFKEQ. V was clipped by 1 base and J by 6 bases; unmatched bases: 4. The length of the CDR3 is 15 residues. Per the original methods: Reference gene primers were amplified, and this amplification served to estimate nucleated cell counts. This table comes from immunoSEQ multiplex PCR, and its TCRdb copy is limited to in-frame clones, with some not included. The D gene and trimming were derived from the DNA, and the V and J assignments and clone size from that table. Among roughly 500,000 clones listed, nearly 90% were seen once. Patients from Seattle were sampled longitudinally, starting during active infection.

The chain couples TRBV4-2 to TRBJ1-4, with TRBD1 identical over 8 bases. This TCR was recovered from a man between 18 and 29 years old with COVID-19, enrolled during active disease. The sequenced sample was peripheral blood. This CDR3 reads CASSQAATGDEKLFF. As DNA, the CDR3 is TGTGCCAGCAGCCAAGCCGCGACAGGGGATGAAAAACTGTTTTTT.